This T cell receptor beta chain was profiled in a study of T cells in Graves' hyperthyroidism and ophthalmopathy. Germline-derived CDR1 and CDR2 are SGHNT and YYREEE (reference sequence). The germline V and J ends were trimmed by 6 bases and 8 bases, with 15 bases remaining between them. The CDR3 consists of 13 residues. Amplification targeted TCR beta CDR3 regions from RNA transcripts. TCR CDR3 regions were first amplified by RT-PCR with HTBI primers. TCRdb re-called the multiplex PCR reads with MiXCR, one entry per CDR3 protein. Here the sample spans fewer than 700,000 distinct CDR3 sequences, 17% being singletons. This clonotype was observed many times.

The chain couples TRBV5-4 to TRBJ2-1; D perhaps matches TRBD2 (5 bases). The source is a woman younger than 30 with Graves' ophthalmopathy. The sample consisted of blood. CDR3 sequence: CASKREIRDEQFF. As DNA, the CDR3 is TGTGCCAGCAAGAGGGAGATCCGAGATGAGCAGTTCTTC. Filled out from reference TRBV5-4 and TRBJ2-1, the complete variable domain reads ETGVTQSPTHLIKTRGQQVTLRCSSQSGHNTVSWYQQALGQGPQFIFQYYREEENGRGNFPPRFSGLQFPNYSSELNVNALELDDSALYLCASKREIRDEQFFGPGTRLTVL.